These 10 T cell receptor beta chains share one sample of origin, sequenced in a study of T cell repertoires in cytomegalovirus infection. These TCRs are of unknown antigen specificity. MiXCR, applied by TCRdb to the reads, yields one record per CDR3 protein. The sample has around 340,000 distinct CDR3 sequences, under 35% seen once. The input for sequencing was cultured PBMCs, taken from culture after CMV antigen stimulation. The receptors were sampled from a human donor in good health (CMV status not recorded). Some clones in this sample may be carry-over from other donors' samples.

This clonotype was seen more than once but under ten times. This chain uses TRBV6-2 or TRBV6-3 with TRBJ1-1, with D tentatively TRBD1 (5 bases). V lost 8 bases and J 4 bases, leaving 17 bases between the germline ends. The CDR3 is 14 amino acids. CDR1 is MNHEY and CDR2 is SVGEGT in the germline V gene. The CDR3 loop reads CASWAGGRTTEAFF. CDR3 nucleotides: TGTGCCAGCTGGGCTGGGGGAAGGACCACTGAAGCTTTCTTT.

The chain couples TRBV6-1 to TRBJ2-1, with TRBD2 matching 10 bases. V gave up 7 bases and J gave up 8 bases; unmatched junction bases: 11. CDR3 length: 15 amino acids. Germline V gene lookup returns CDR1 MNHNS and CDR2 SASEGT. The CDR3 protein is CASTTGASGRDEQFF. In DNA form, the CDR3 reads TGTGCCAGCACCACTGGGGCTAGCGGGAGAGATGAGCAGTTCTTC.

This clonotype was detected only a few times. This chain joins TRBV7-9 and TRBJ1-3; D perhaps matches TRBD1 (5 bases). The CDR3 length is 17 residues. V shed 1 base and J shed 0 bases, with 13 bases lying between them. CDR1 is SEHNR and CDR2 is FQNEAQ in the germline V gene (reference sequence). The CDR3 DNA reads as TGTGCCAGCAGCTTAGGCTTCGGAGGGGACTCTGGAAACACCATATATTTT. Its translation: CASSLGFGGDSGNTIYF.

This clonotype was counted only a few times. The chain carries TRBV12-5 and TRBJ1-4, with 10 bases that match TRBD1. CDR1 and CDR2 from the germline V gene are LGHNT and FRNRAP. There are 16 residues in the CDR3. With 5 bases clipped from V and 8 bases from J, the junction kept 11 bases outside the gene matches. The CDR3 bases are TGTGCTAGTGGTCGCGGGACAGGGGTTACGTTGGAAAAACTGTTTTTT. It is translated as CASGRGTGVTLEKLFF.

The chain recombines TRBV4-2 with TRBJ2-3; D uncertain. Germline V CDR1 and CDR2: LGHNA, YNFKEQ. V was shortened by 1 base and J by 3 bases, with 11 bases between the two germline ends. The CDR3 spans 15 residues. Written as DNA, the CDR3 is TGTGCCAGCAGCCAAGTTACATCTATTACAGATACGCAGTATTTT. Translated, it gives CASSQVTSITDTQYF.

The chain joins TRBV6-6 to TRBJ2-5, with 12 bases aligning to TRBD2. The germline CDR1 and CDR2 sequences are MNHNY and SVGAGI (reference sequence). V was clipped by 6 bases and J by 1 base; unmatched bases: 6. The CDR3 spans 16 residues. CDR3 region: CASRTGTSGFQETQYF. DNA for the CDR3: TGTGCCAGCAGGACCGGGACTAGCGGGTTCCAAGAGACCCAGTACTTC.

The V and J genes are TRBV6-1 and TRBJ2-5; possibly TRBD1 for D (5 bases). Trimming took off 6 bases at V and 5 bases at J, with 16 bases between the two ends. This CDR3 spans 14 amino acids. From germline, CDR1 is MNHNS and CDR2 SASEGT. This CDR3 is CASSLGAGFETQYF. The CDR3 nucleotides read TGTGCCAGCAGCCTAGGGGCAGGGTTTGAGACCCAGTACTTC.

This clonotype has more than one count but fewer than ten. The V call is TRBV2, the J call TRBJ1-1; a weak D match, TRBD1 (5 bases). Germline CDR1 is SNHLY and CDR2 is FYNNEI. V was cut by 4 bases and J by 1 base, with 10 bases left in between. The CDR3 loop spans 14 amino acids. This CDR3 is CASSAQGENTEAFF. The CDR3 DNA reads as TGTGCCAGCAGTGCCCAGGGAGAGAACACTGAAGCTTTCTTT.

The rearrangement uses TRBV3-1 and TRBJ2-7; TRBD1 is a possible D gene (7 bases). The germline V gene encodes CDR1 LGHDT and CDR2 YNNKEL (reference sequence). Trimming took 0 bases from V and 0 from J, leaving 12 bases between them. The CDR3 runs 16 residues. The CDR3 bases are TGTGCCAGCAGCCAAGATTCAGGGGGGTCCTCCTACGAGCAGTACTTC. Translating gives CASSQDSGGSSYEQYF.

The rearrangement links TRBV18 to TRBJ2-5; D is uncertain. V was trimmed by 3 bases and J by 4 bases, leaving 9 bases between them. This CDR3 has 13 amino acids. Germline V gene lookup returns CDR1 KGHSH and CDR2 LQKENI. The CDR3 coding sequence is TGTGCCAGCTCACCCGGAGAAAGAGAGACCCAGTACTTC. It encodes CASSPGERETQYF.